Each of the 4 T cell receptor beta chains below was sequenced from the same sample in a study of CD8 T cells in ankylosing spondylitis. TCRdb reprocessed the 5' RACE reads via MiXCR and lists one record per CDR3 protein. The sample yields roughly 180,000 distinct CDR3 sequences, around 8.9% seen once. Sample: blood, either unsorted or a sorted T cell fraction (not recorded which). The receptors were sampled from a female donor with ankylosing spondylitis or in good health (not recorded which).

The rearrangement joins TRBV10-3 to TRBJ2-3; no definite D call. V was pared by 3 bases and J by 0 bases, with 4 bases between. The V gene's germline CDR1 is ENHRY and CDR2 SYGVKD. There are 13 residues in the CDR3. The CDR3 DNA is TGTGCCATCAGTGATACTAGCACAGATACGCAGTATTTT. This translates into CAISDTSTDTQYF.

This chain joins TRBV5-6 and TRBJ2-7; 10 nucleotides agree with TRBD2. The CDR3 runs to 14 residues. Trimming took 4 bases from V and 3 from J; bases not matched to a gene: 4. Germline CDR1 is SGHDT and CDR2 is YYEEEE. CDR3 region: CASSRGLADYEQYF. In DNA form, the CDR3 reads TGTGCCAGCAGCCGCGGACTAGCGGACTACGAGCAGTACTTC.

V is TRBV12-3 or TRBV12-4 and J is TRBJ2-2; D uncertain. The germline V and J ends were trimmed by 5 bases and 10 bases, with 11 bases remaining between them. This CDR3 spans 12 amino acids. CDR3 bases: TGTGCCAGCAGTCCTCTATGGGAGGAGCTGTTTTTT. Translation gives CASSPLWEELFF.

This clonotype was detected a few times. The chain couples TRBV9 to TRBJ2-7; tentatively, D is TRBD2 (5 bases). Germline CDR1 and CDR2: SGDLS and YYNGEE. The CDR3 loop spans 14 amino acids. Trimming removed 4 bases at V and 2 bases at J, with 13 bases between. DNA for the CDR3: TGTGCCAGCAGCCCCGGCGGGCTAACCTACGAGCAGTACTTC. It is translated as CASSPGGLTYEQYF.